The 17 T cell receptor beta chains below were found in one sample sequenced in a study of T-cell reconstitution after alpha-beta-depleted transplantation in children. Unique molecular identifiers were built into the TCRbeta library. TCRdb redid the calling of the PCR reads with MiXCR, one entry per CDR3 protein. The sample includes about 200,000 distinct CDR3 sequences, under 20% of them seen just once. Sequencing was performed on PBMCs, mostly from graft donor cells, taken 360 days after TCRalphabeta/CD19-depleted stem cell transplant. These receptor sequences come from a male patient between 2 and 10 years old who had a stem cell transplant for acute lymphoblastic leukemia, so the T cells may come from the graft donor.

The J gene is TRBJ2-1, the V gene TRBV27; D may match TRBD1 or TRBD2 (7 bases each). Trimming stripped 5 bases from V and 2 bases from J, with 13 bases between. This CDR3 is 15 amino acids long. Per germline, CDR1 MNHEY and CDR2 SMNVEV (reference sequence). The CDR3 sequence: CASSGRGPTYNEQFF. Written as DNA, the CDR3 is TGTGCCAGCAGTGGGAGGGGGCCCACCTACAATGAGCAGTTCTTC.

The chain is built from TRBV12-3 or TRBV12-4 and TRBJ2-7; D remains unclear. V lost 5 bases to trimming and J lost 2 bases, with 10 bases between them. This CDR3 has 13 residues. The DNA of the CDR3 is TGTGCCAGCAGTCCAGACGGACCCTACGAGCAGTACTTC. This translates into CASSPDGPYEQYF.

J is TRBJ2-3 and V is TRBV27; no clear D gene. Germline assignment: CDR1 MNHEY and CDR2 SMNVEV (reference sequence). V was shortened by 3 bases and J by 2 bases, with 9 bases between the two germline ends. The CDR3 contains 14 residues. This CDR3 is CASSFSHYTDTQYF. The CDR3 region has the DNA TGTGCCAGCAGTTTTTCACACTACACAGATACGCAGTATTTT.

Of note for this clonotype: A clone one base away is much larger, so this may be a read error. This chain joins TRBV5-1 and TRBJ2-7; unclear D gene. This CDR3 is 12 amino acids long. The V and J ends lost 0 bases and 1 base respectively, with 2 bases between them. CDR1 SGHRS and CDR2 YFSETQ come from the germline V gene. In DNA, the CDR3 is TGCGCCAGCAGCTTGGAGTCCTACGAGCAGTACTTC. This gives the protein CASSLESYEQYF.

The sample holds a few counts of this clonotype. V is TRBV29-1 and J is TRBJ1-5; D possibly corresponds to TRBD1 (5 bases). CDR1 and CDR2 (germline): SQVTM, ANQGSEA. Trimming took 4 bases from V and 5 from J, leaving 18 bases between them. This CDR3 spans 15 amino acids. In DNA, the CDR3 is TGCAGCGTTGCAGGGTGTGACCTTCGGGATCAGCCCCAGCATTTT. Residues: CSVAGCDLRDQPQHF.

The V and J genes are TRBV29-1 and TRBJ2-7; the match to TRBD1 covers 7 bases. Germline trimming cut 5 bases from V and 4 bases from J; bases unmatched to any gene: 5. This CDR3 spans 12 amino acids. Germline CDR1 SQVTM, CDR2 ANQGSEA. The CDR3 region is CSVQTGIYEQYF. The CDR3 nucleotides read TGCAGCGTTCAGACAGGGATATACGAGCAGTACTTC.

This sequence joins TRBV24-1 and TRBJ2-2; D is unresolved. V lost 3 bases to trimming and J lost 6 bases, with 7 bases between them. This CDR3 region has 13 residues. CDR1 KGHDR and CDR2 SFDVKD come from the germline V gene. The DNA of the CDR3 is TGTGCCACCAGTGATGACGCCCCCGGGGAGCTGTTTTTT. This sequence encodes CATSDDAPGELFF.

The chain uses TRBV7-8 and TRBJ2-3; 7 bases map to TRBD2. Germline V CDR1 and CDR2: SGHVS, FQNEAQ. V dropped 3 bases and J dropped 1; count of bases not matched to a gene: 4. This CDR3 is 15 amino acids long. CDR3 amino acids: CASSFPSGGTDTQYF. The CDR3 nucleotides read TGTGCCAGCAGCTTCCCTAGCGGAGGCACAGATACGCAGTATTTT.

This clonotype was picked up a small number of times. This chain joins TRBV10-3 and TRBJ1-2, with 12 bases identical to TRBD1. CDR3 length: 15 amino acids. V lost 7 bases and J lost 2; bases outside the gene matches: 5. CDR1 is ENHRY and CDR2 is SYGVKD in the germline V gene. The CDR3 here is CAITLGTGGNYGYTF. For the CDR3, the DNA is TGTGCCATCACCCTGGGGACAGGGGGCAACTATGGCTACACCTTC.

The rearrangement uses TRBV4-2 and TRBJ2-5; 10 bases are shared with TRBD2. CDR3 size: 15 residues. The germline V gene has CDR1 LGHNA and CDR2 YNFKEQ. Germline trimming cut 0 bases from V and 4 bases from J; bases unmatched to any gene: 2. This CDR3 reads CASSQDRLAGETQYF. CDR3 DNA: TGTGCCAGCAGCCAAGACCGACTAGCGGGAGAGACCCAGTACTTC.

This clonotype was detected a few times. This sequence joins TRBV7-9 and TRBJ2-1, with 7 positions matching TRBD1. Germline CDR1 is SEHNR and CDR2 is FQNEAQ (reference sequence). Trimming cost V 3 bases and J 2 bases; bases outside gene matches: 7. The CDR3 length is 16 residues. The CDR3 DNA follows: TGTGCCAGCAGCTTGCTAGGGGGCGATCCCTACAATGAGCAGTTCTTC. Its protein is CASSLLGGDPYNEQFF.

The chain carries TRBV11-3 and TRBJ1-1; D is perhaps TRBD1 (5 bases). The V and J ends lost 3 bases and 4 bases respectively, with 9 bases between them. From germline, CDR1 is SGHNT and CDR2 YENEEA. The CDR3 consists of 13 residues. CDR3 region: CASSLKGFTEAFF. The DNA for the CDR3 is TGTGCCAGCAGCTTGAAGGGGTTCACTGAAGCTTTCTTT.

This chain uses TRBV10-3 with TRBJ2-3, with 10 nucleotides matching TRBD2. The CDR3 is 16 amino acids. V shed 6 bases and J 5 bases; nucleotides not matched to a gene: 11. CDR1 is ENHRY, CDR2 SYGVKD, per germline. This CDR3 reads CAIRDLAGGREDTQYF. CDR3 in DNA: TGTGCCATCAGAGATTTAGCGGGGGGCAGGGAAGATACGCAGTATTTT.

This clonotype was recorded a few times. The rearrangement joins TRBV3-1 to TRBJ1-1; a weak D match, TRBD1 (5 bases). With 3 bases removed from V and 0 bases from J, the gap between germline ends came to 8 bases. The germline gives CDR1 LGHDT, CDR2 YNNKEL (reference sequence). This CDR3 contains 14 residues. The CDR3 loop reads CASSHGTVNTEAFF. CDR3 bases: TGTGCCAGCAGCCATGGGACGGTGAACACTGAAGCTTTCTTT. Based on the CDR3 plus reference TRBV3-1 and TRBJ1-1, the full variable domain is DTAVSQTPKYLVTQMGNDKSIKCEQNLGHDTMYWYKQDSKKFLKIMFSYNNKELIINETVPNRFSPKSPDKAHLNLHINSLELGDSAVYFCASSHGTVNTEAFFGQGTRLTVV.

The chain carries TRBV28 and TRBJ2-5; the match to TRBD1 covers 9 bases. The J segment lost 2 bases and the V segment lost 2 bases, leaving 6 bases of the junction unmatched. Germline V gives CDR1 MDHEN, CDR2 SYDVKM. The CDR3 length is 16 residues. CDR3 residues: CASSLTGTGRQETQYF. In DNA, the CDR3 is TGTGCCAGCAGTTTAACAGGGACAGGGCGACAAGAGACCCAGTACTTC.

There are a few counts of this clonotype. The rearrangement links TRBV27 to TRBJ2-1, with 12 bases that match TRBD1. The V segment lost 5 bases and the J segment 0 bases; nucleotides outside the gene matches: 11. The CDR3 loop spans 19 amino acids. Germline CDR1 is MNHEY and CDR2 is SMNVEV (reference sequence). CDR3 DNA sequence: TGTGCCAGCAGTCCAAAAGGGACAGGGGGCCGAAGCTCCTACAATGAGCAGTTCTTC. Its protein product is CASSPKGTGGRSSYNEQFF.

CDR3 protein: CSVGGYTGELFF. The CDR3 bases are TGCAGCGTGGGGGGATACACCGGGGAGCTGTTTTTT. The J gene is TRBJ2-2, the V gene TRBV29-1, with a weak D call TRBD2 (6 bases). The length of the CDR3 is 12 residues. Germline V gene data show CDR1 as SQVTM and CDR2 as ANQGSEA. Trimming stripped 6 bases from V and 3 bases from J, with 8 bases between.